The clone carrying this T cell receptor beta chain showed up just a few times. The antigen is unknown. The data originate from a study of T cell repertoires in aging, cancer and after chemotherapy. Study overall: Roughly 9.3 million TCR reads made up the full dataset. Study outcomes and limitations: Untreated cancer patients had significantly lower blood TCR diversity than age-matched healthy donors. In healthy donors, age-related TCR diversity loss mainly reflected lost richness. In each cancer cohort, median generation probability increased across chemotherapy, suggesting thymic output rebounded.

Peripheral blood genomic DNA, not sorted cells or RNA, was the template. TRB rearrangements spanning V, D and J were amplified using mixed TRB-A/B primers. Via MiXCR, TCRdb re-called the multiplex PCR reads, giving one row per CDR3 protein. This table holds more than 9,000 distinct CDR3 sequences, approximately 30% found once. The CDR3 is 14 amino acids. The V end lost 3 bases, the J end lost 1 base, and 9 bases lay between the germline ends. Germline CDR1 and CDR2: SEHNR and FQNEAQ (reference sequence). Specimen: blood. The clonotype comes from a human donor in good health. This rearrangement joins TRBV7-9 to TRBJ1-1, with a possible D match to TRBD1 (5 bases). Here the CDR3 DNA reads TGTGCCAGCAGCTTGGCAGGGAGGAACACTGAAGCTTTCTTT. It is translated as CASSLAGRNTEAFF. Complete variable domain (other parts from reference TRBV7-9 and TRBJ1-1): DTGVSQNPRHKITKRGQNVTFRCDPISEHNRLYWYRQTLGQGPEFLTYFQNEAQLEKSRLLSDRFSAERPKGSFSTLEIQRTEQGDSAMYLCASSLAGRNTEAFFGQGTRLTVV.